These 17 T cell receptor beta chains were sequenced from one sample in a study of T cells after yellow fever vaccination. TCRdb redid the calling of the 5' RACE reads with MiXCR, one entry per CDR3 protein. The table shows some 320,000 distinct CDR3 sequences, with over 8.5% occurring only once. The input for sequencing was CD4+ T cells sorted from PBMCs, taken 45 days after the yellow fever booster vaccination. These receptors were collected from a man aged 18-30 years who received the YFV17D yellow fever vaccine.

In its sample, this clonotype was seen a few times. V and J are TRBV7-9 and TRBJ1-2; D not certain. The CDR3 sequence is 11 residues long. Trimming cost V 11 bases and J 8 bases, with 15 bases left between them. CDR1 is SEHNR, CDR2 FQNEAQ, per germline (reference sequence). CDR3 amino acids: CALRAGKGYTF. The CDR3, as DNA: TGTGCCTTAAGGGCAGGAAAAGGCTACACCTTC.

This clonotype has just a few counts. This chain joins TRBV4-1 and TRBJ2-2, with D possibly TRBD1 on 6 matching bases. This CDR3 region has 16 residues. Germline V gene lookup returns CDR1 MGHRA and CDR2 YSYEKL. Trimming pared 3 bases from V and 6 bases from J, leaving 17 bases between. This chain's CDR3 is CASSHPRAGAPGELFF. CDR3 bases: TGCGCCAGCAGCCACCCCAGGGCAGGGGCCCCCGGGGAGCTGTTTTTT.

This clonotype was seen a handful of times. This rearrangement joins TRBV4-2 to TRBJ2-5; D remains unclear. The CDR3 extends over 14 amino acids. CDR1 LGHNA and CDR2 YNFKEQ come from the germline V gene. Trimming removed 0 bases at V and 7 bases at J, with 12 bases between. The DNA for the CDR3 is TGTGCCAGCAGCCAAGATCCTGACACCCGGACCCAGTACTTC. Amino acid sequence: CASSQDPDTRTQYF.

The table lists this clonotype with many counts. The chain employs TRBV15 and TRBJ1-5; D gene unclear. The CDR3 totals 15 residues. Germline V gene sequence: CDR1 LNHNV, CDR2 YYDKDF (reference sequence). The V gene lost 0 bases and the J gene lost 3 bases, with 9 bases spanning the gap. CDR3 protein: CATSRERRHNQPQHF. CDR3 in DNA: TGTGCCACCAGCAGAGAGAGACGGCACAATCAGCCCCAGCATTTT.

This chain links TRBV6-2 or TRBV6-3 with TRBJ1-2; D is undetermined. This CDR3 spans 17 amino acids. Trimming removed 6 bases from V and 1 base from J, with 21 bases in between. The germline V gene has CDR1 MNHEY and CDR2 SVGEGT. CDR3 nucleotide sequence: TGTGCCAGCAGCCCGGGATCAACCGACGCATTTAACTATGGCTACACCTTC. It specifies CASSPGSTDAFNYGYTF.

The CDR3 DNA reads as TGTGCCAGCAGCCAAGCTCGGGAGACAGGGGACTTCCCGGAGACCGGGGAGCTGTTTTTT. Amino acid sequence: CASSQARETGDFPETGELFF. This sequence joins TRBV4-2 and TRBJ2-2; 8 bases map to TRBD1. V trimming: 1 base; J trimming: 5 bases; junction bases outside the gene matches: 18. CDR3 size: 20 residues. The germline CDR1 and CDR2 sequences are LGHNA and YNFKEQ.

This clonotype was seen only once. The chain combines TRBV6-6 with TRBJ2-2; 9 bases agree with TRBD2. The CDR3 consists of 17 residues. Germline loops: CDR1 MNHNY, CDR2 SVGAGI (reference sequence). After removal of 8 bases from V and 2 bases from J, the junction contained 12 bases not matched to a gene. DNA for the CDR3: TGTGCCAGCCGGGGTTTTGAGCGGGGGGCCAACACCGGGGAGCTGTTTTTT. This translates into CASRGFERGANTGELFF.

This clonotype was seen more than once but under ten times. This rearrangement joins TRBV4-1 to TRBJ2-1; D might be TRBD1 (5 bases). The CDR3 is 12 amino acids. The V end lost 0 bases, the J end lost 9 bases, and 6 bases lay between the germline ends. Per the germline V gene, CDR1 is MGHRA and CDR2 is YSYEKL. The CDR3 is CASSQDQGEQFF. CDR3 DNA sequence: TGCGCCAGCAGCCAAGATCAGGGTGAGCAGTTCTTC.

V usage is TRBV10-3 and J usage is TRBJ1-2; 10 bases map to TRBD1. From germline, CDR1 is ENHRY and CDR2 SYGVKD. The CDR3 runs to 16 residues. V dropped 2 bases and J dropped 3; count of bases not matched to a gene: 6. CDR3 nucleotide sequence: TGTGCCATCAGTGAGCCTCCGGGACAGGGGCACTATGGCTACACCTTC. It codes for CAISEPPGQGHYGYTF.

The sample holds many counts of this clonotype. The chain carries TRBV5-1 and TRBJ1-1; D is unresolved. The CDR3 has 13 residues. The germline V gene has CDR1 SGHRS and CDR2 YFSETQ. Trimming took off 3 bases at V and 5 bases at J, with 11 bases between the two ends. DNA of the CDR3: TGCGCCAGCAGCTCTCCGGACGGGACTGAAGCTTTCTTT. Translating gives CASSSPDGTEAFF. Using reference TRBV5-1 and TRBJ1-1 for the parts outside the CDR3, the full variable domain is KAGVTQTPRYLIKTRGQQVTLSCSPISGHRSVSWYQQTPGQGLQFLFEYFSETQRNKGNFPGRFSGRQFSNSRSEMNVSTLELGDSALYLCASSSPDGTEAFFGQGTRLTVV.

The chain carries TRBV24-1 and TRBJ2-5, with D possibly being TRBD1 or TRBD2 (5 bases each). The CDR3 has 14 residues. CDR1 and CDR2 (germline): KGHDR, SFDVKD. The ends were cut back, 4 bases at V and 5 bases at J, with 13 bases in the middle. CDR3 coding DNA: TGTGCCACCAGTGAAGGGACGACGGGTGAGACCCAGTACTTC. Amino acids: CATSEGTTGETQYF.

This clonotype was counted ten times or more. The gene calls are TRBV7-6 and TRBJ2-7, with 9 bases matching TRBD2. This CDR3 contains 15 residues. From germline, CDR1 is SGHVS and CDR2 FNYEAQ. V dropped 5 bases and J dropped 6; count of bases not matched to a gene: 11. The CDR3 sequence: CASSAQAGGSFEQYF. In DNA form, the CDR3 reads TGTGCCAGCAGCGCTCAAGCGGGGGGATCGTTCGAGCAGTACTTC. Using reference TRBV7-6 and TRBJ2-7 for the parts outside the CDR3, the full variable domain is GAGVSQSPRYKVTKRGQDVALRCDPISGHVSLYWYRQALGQGPEFLTYFNYEAQQDKSGLPNDRFSAERPEGSISTLTIQRTEQRDSAMYRCASSAQAGGSFEQYFGPGTRLTVT.

This clonotype was seen a few times. V and J are TRBV24-1 and TRBJ1-5, with D unclear. Trimming stripped 4 bases from V and 6 bases from J, with 12 bases between. Looked up from germline, CDR1 is KGHDR and CDR2 is SFDVKD. This CDR3 is 14 amino acids long. The CDR3 DNA reads as TGTGCCACCAGTGACTCCGACGACTTTCAGCCCCAGCATTTT. It codes for CATSDSDDFQPQHF.

This clonotype has more than one count but fewer than ten. V and J are TRBV7-2 and TRBJ2-3; 8 bases map to TRBD1. The V and J ends lost 1 base and 2 bases, in that order; junction bases with no gene match: 8. Per the germline V gene, CDR1 is SGHTA and CDR2 is FQGNSA. This CDR3 contains 17 residues. The CDR3: CASSLGWTGPLTDTQYF. The CDR3 DNA sequence: TGTGCCAGCAGCTTAGGTTGGACAGGGCCACTCACAGATACGCAGTATTTT.

This clonotype was seen only a few times. The V call is TRBV5-1, the J call TRBJ1-5; TRBD1 is a possible D gene (5 bases). The CDR3 spans 14 residues. Germline loops: CDR1 SGHRS, CDR2 YFSETQ. Trimming removed 3 bases at V and 4 bases at J, with 11 bases between. DNA for the CDR3: TGCGCCAGCAGCTGGGACGGACGGAATCAGCCCCAGCATTTT. Its protein is CASSWDGRNQPQHF.

The chain is built from TRBV7-2 and TRBJ2-7; possibly TRBD2 for D (5 bases). The V end was cut by 7 bases, the J end by 0 bases, with 13 bases between. The germline V gene encodes CDR1 SGHTA and CDR2 FQGNSA. The CDR3 is 14 amino acids. The CDR3 region is CASTEGVHSYEQYV. CDR3 DNA: TGTGCCAGCACCGAGGGAGTCCACTCCTACGAGCAGTACGTC.

The V gene is TRBV6-5, the J gene TRBJ2-2, with D tentatively TRBD1 (6 bases). Germline loops: CDR1 MNHEY, CDR2 SVGAGI. The CDR3 sequence is 17 residues long. The V gene lost 6 bases and the J gene lost 1 base, with 18 bases spanning the gap. The CDR3 protein is CASSPFAGVGNTGELFF. CDR3 DNA: TGTGCCAGCAGCCCCTTTGCAGGGGTAGGGAACACCGGGGAGCTGTTTTTT.